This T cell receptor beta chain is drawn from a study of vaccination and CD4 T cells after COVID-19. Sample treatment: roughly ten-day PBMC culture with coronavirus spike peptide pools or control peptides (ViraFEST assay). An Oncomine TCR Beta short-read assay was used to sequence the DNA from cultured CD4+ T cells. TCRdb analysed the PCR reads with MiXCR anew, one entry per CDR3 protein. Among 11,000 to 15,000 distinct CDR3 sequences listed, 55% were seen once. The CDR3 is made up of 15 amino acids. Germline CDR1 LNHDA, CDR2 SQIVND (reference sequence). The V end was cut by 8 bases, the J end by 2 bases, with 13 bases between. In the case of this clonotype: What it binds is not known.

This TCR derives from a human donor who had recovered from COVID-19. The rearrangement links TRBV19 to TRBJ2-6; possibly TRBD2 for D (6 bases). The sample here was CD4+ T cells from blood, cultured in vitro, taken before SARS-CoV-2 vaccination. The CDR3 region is CASSPPGAGANVLTF. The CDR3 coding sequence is TGTGCCAGTTCTCCACCGGGAGCTGGGGCCAACGTCCTGACTTTC. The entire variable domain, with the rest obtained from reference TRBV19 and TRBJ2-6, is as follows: DGGITQSPKYLFRKEGQNVTLSCEQNLNHDAMYWYRQDPGQGLRLIYYSQIVNDFQKGDIAEGYSVSREKKESFPLTVTSAQKNPTAFYLCASSPPGAGANVLTFGAGSRLTVL.